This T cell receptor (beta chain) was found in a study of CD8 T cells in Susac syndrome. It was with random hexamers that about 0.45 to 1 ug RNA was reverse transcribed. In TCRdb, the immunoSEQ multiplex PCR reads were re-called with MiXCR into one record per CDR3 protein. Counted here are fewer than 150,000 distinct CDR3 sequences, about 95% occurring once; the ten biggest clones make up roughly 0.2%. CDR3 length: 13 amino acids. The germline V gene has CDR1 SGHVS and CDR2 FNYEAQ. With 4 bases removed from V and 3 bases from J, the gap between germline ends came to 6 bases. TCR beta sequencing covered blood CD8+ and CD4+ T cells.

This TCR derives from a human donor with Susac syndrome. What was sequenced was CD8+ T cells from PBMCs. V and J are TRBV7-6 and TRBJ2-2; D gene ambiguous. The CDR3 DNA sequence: TGTGCCAGCAGCTATGAATACACCGGGGAGCTGTTTTTT. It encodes CASSYEYTGELFF.